Following are 17 T cell receptor beta chains from one sample sequenced in a study of blood T cell repertoires in COVID-19. The repertoire was sequenced with immunoSEQ multiplex PCR; TCRdb's copy has only in-frame clones and lacks some. This table holds 150,000 to 200,000 clones, roughly nine tenths found once. Sequencing was carried out using PBMCs or T cells enriched from blood (not recorded which). Receptors originate from a woman in her thirties or forties with acute COVID-19.

In this sample, this clone turned up once. The J gene is TRBJ1-2, the V gene TRBV7-2; no reliable D call. Trimming left V 1 base short and J 0 bases short, with 12 bases between. CDR3 size: 16 residues. Germline V lookup: CDR1 SGHTA, CDR2 FQGNSA. CDR3 nucleotide sequence: TGTGCCAGCAGCTTAGGGGCCGAGATACCTAACTATGGCTACACCTTC. It yields the protein CASSLGAEIPNYGYTF.

The chain carries TRBV4-2 and TRBJ2-5; maybe TRBD2 (6 bases). CDR1 and CDR2 (germline): LGHNA, YNFKEQ. The CDR3 runs 17 residues. Trimming removed 4 bases at V and 5 bases at J, with 23 bases between. CDR3 in DNA: TGTGCCAGCAGCCCCCAGTCCGTAGATCTGGCGGGGGAGACCCAGTACTTC. It translates to CASSPQSVDLAGETQYF.

This sequence joins TRBV29-1 and TRBJ1-2; 7 nucleotides match TRBD1. V lost 8 bases to trimming and J lost 2 bases; unmatched junction nucleotides: 8. CDR1 and CDR2 (germline): SQVTM, ANQGSEA. The CDR3 totals 13 residues. CDR3 sequence reads: CSIRTGANYGYTF. The CDR3 DNA is TGCAGCATAAGGACAGGTGCCAACTATGGCTACACCTTC.

The V and J genes are TRBV11-2 and TRBJ2-1; TRBD2 might be the D (5 bases). Per the germline V gene, CDR1 is SGHAT and CDR2 is FQNNGV. V was pared by 7 bases and J by 0 bases, with 16 bases between. The length of the CDR3 is 16 residues. CDR3: CASTQSGVYSYNEQFF. CDR3 DNA: TGTGCCAGCACCCAATCCGGGGTCTACTCCTACAATGAGCAGTTCTTC.

This sequence joins TRBV4-2 and TRBJ2-2, with 13 nucleotides matching TRBD2. This CDR3 comprises 16 residues. CDR1 and CDR2 (germline): LGHNA, YNFKEQ. V was pared by 3 bases and J by 5 bases, with 3 bases of the junction left unmatched. CDR3 protein: CASSQPGLAGTGELFF. The CDR3, as DNA: TGTGCCAGCAGCCAGCCGGGACTAGCGGGGACCGGGGAGCTGTTTTTT.

The rearrangement links TRBV4-3 to TRBJ1-6; D is ambiguous. V was trimmed by 2 bases and J by 7 bases, leaving 6 bases between them. Germline V gene sequence: CDR1 LGHNA, CDR2 YSLEER. The CDR3 is 13 residues long. The CDR3 DNA reads TGCGCCAGCAGCCAAATGGCAAATTCACCCCTCCACTTT. It encodes CASSQMANSPLHF.

The chain joins TRBV19 to TRBJ1-4; 8 nucleotides match TRBD1. The CDR3 is 14 amino acids. V lost 7 bases and J lost 7; bases outside the gene matches: 8. Looked up from germline, CDR1 is LNHDA and CDR2 is SQIVND (reference sequence). The CDR3 bases are TGTGCCAGTACCGGACAGGGCTTTTTTGAAAAACTGTTTTTT. This codes for CASTGQGFFEKLFF.

The chain recombines TRBV9 with TRBJ2-3; possibly TRBD1 for D (6 bases). Germline-derived CDR1 and CDR2 are SGDLS and YYNGEE. V lost 3 bases and J 3 bases, leaving 11 bases between the germline ends. The CDR3 spans 14 residues. The CDR3 loop reads CASSEQGETDTQYF. For the CDR3, the DNA is TGTGCCAGCAGCGAACAGGGAGAAACAGATACGCAGTATTTT.

The rearrangement uses TRBV5-5 and TRBJ1-1; TRBD1 is a possible D gene (6 bases). The germline CDR1 and CDR2 sequences are SGHKS and YYEKEE (reference sequence). This CDR3 has 15 residues. The V end lost 0 bases, the J end lost 1 base, and 10 bases lay between the germline ends. The CDR3, as DNA: TGTGCCAGCAGCTTGGTTGGGGGCCAGAACACTGAAGCTTTCTTT. Its protein is CASSLVGGQNTEAFF.

The rearrangement uses TRBV19 and TRBJ1-6, with unresolved D. CDR3 length: 17 residues. V gave up 6 bases and J gave up 0 bases, with 15 bases separating them. From germline, CDR1 is LNHDA and CDR2 SQIVND (reference sequence). The CDR3 sequence is CASSGMLGGSYNSPLHF. CDR3 DNA: TGTGCCAGTAGCGGGATGTTGGGCGGCTCCTATAATTCACCCCTCCACTTT.

The rearrangement links TRBV19 to TRBJ1-2, with 9 bases lining up with TRBD1. V was clipped by 4 bases and J by 0 bases; unmatched bases: 6. Germline lookup yields CDR1 LNHDA and CDR2 SQIVND (reference sequence). The CDR3 totals 16 residues. The CDR3 bases are TGTGCCAGTAGTACCCCCCGGGACAGGGCTAACTATGGCTACACCTTC. This encodes CASSTPRDRANYGYTF. Full variable domain (rest looked up from reference TRBV19 and TRBJ1-2): DGGITQSPKYLFRKEGQNVTLSCEQNLNHDAMYWYRQDPGQGLRLIYYSQIVNDFQKGDIAEGYSVSREKKESFPLTVTSAQKNPTAFYLCASSTPRDRANYGYTFGSGTRLTVV.

The CDR3 protein is CASRLRQGRSPLHF. In nucleotides, the CDR3 is TGTGCCAGCAGACTGCGGCAGGGTCGATCACCCCTCCACTTT. V is TRBV6-5 and J is TRBJ1-6; D is possibly TRBD1 (5 bases). The V end was cut by 6 bases, the J end by 10 bases, with 16 bases between. Germline V gene data show CDR1 as MNHEY and CDR2 as SVGAGI. This CDR3 region has 14 residues.

The J gene is TRBJ1-5, the V gene TRBV19; possible D gene TRBD1, 5 bases. The V end was cut by 1 base, the J end by 2 bases, with 9 bases between. This CDR3 has 15 amino acids. Looked up from germline, CDR1 is LNHDA and CDR2 is SQIVND (reference sequence). The CDR3: CASSIAGRGNQPQHF. The CDR3 DNA sequence: TGTGCCAGTAGTATAGCGGGCAGGGGCAATCAGCCCCAGCATTTT.

V is TRBV7-2 and J is TRBJ2-1, with 12 nucleotides matching TRBD2. The germline V gene has CDR1 SGHTA and CDR2 FQGNSA. V lost 5 bases, J lost 8 bases, and 13 bases stayed unmatched. The CDR3 runs 17 residues. CDR3 amino acids: CASSRLASGRGGDEQFF. The CDR3 DNA sequence: TGTGCCAGCAGCCGGCTCGCTAGCGGGAGGGGCGGGGATGAGCAGTTCTTC.

The chain employs TRBV24-1 and TRBJ2-3; 11 bases align to TRBD2. The V and J ends lost 3 bases and 5 bases, in that order; junction bases with no gene match: 3. The germline V gene encodes CDR1 KGHDR and CDR2 SFDVKD. The CDR3 runs to 15 residues. CDR3 sequence reads: CATSDRLAGGDTQYF. The CDR3 DNA reads as TGTGCCACCAGTGATCGCCTAGCGGGGGGAGATACGCAGTATTTT.

This clone was observed a few times. CDR3 nucleotides: TGTGCCTGGAGCGCAGGGGGCGGGGATGGCTACACCTTC. This sequence encodes CAWSAGGGDGYTF. This chain links TRBV30 with TRBJ1-2; 8 nucleotides align to TRBD1. The CDR3 sequence is 13 residues long. CDR1 is GTSNPN and CDR2 is SVGIG in the germline V gene (reference sequence). V shed 3 bases and J 6 bases; nucleotides not matched to a gene: 6.

The chain carries TRBV5-4 and TRBJ1-1; D not resolved. The CDR3 spans 15 residues. The germline CDR1 and CDR2 sequences are SGHNT and YYREEE (reference sequence). Trimming removed 0 bases from V and 3 bases from J, with 12 bases in between. CDR3 bases: TGTGCCAGCAGCTTGGATAGCGCGGGCCACACTGAAGCTTTCTTT. Amino acids: CASSLDSAGHTEAFF. Supplemented by reference TRBV5-4 and TRBJ1-1, the full variable domain reads ETGVTQSPTHLIKTRGQQVTLRCSSQSGHNTVSWYQQALGQGPQFIFQYYREEENGRGNFPPRFSGLQFPNYSSELNVNALELDDSALYLCASSLDSAGHTEAFFGQGTRLTVV.